The 8 T cell receptor beta chains below come from one sample, sequenced in a study of blood T cell repertoires in COVID-19. Produced via immunoSEQ multiplex PCR; TCRdb's table is partial and in-frame only. The sample holds fewer than 350,000 clones, more than 70% seen once. Sequenced sample: PBMCs or T cells enriched from blood (not recorded which). The receptors were sampled from a woman aged 60-75 years in a cohort exposed to, infected with or recovered from COVID-19 (not recorded which).

The chain has TRBV28 and TRBJ2-1, with D possibly being TRBD2 (6 bases). V dropped 4 bases and J dropped 0 bases, with 13 bases sitting between them. Per germline, CDR1 MDHEN and CDR2 SYDVKM. The CDR3 runs 16 residues. The CDR3 region has the DNA TGTGCCAGCAGTTCATTAGCGGAGAGCTCCTACAATGAGCAGTTCTTC. It encodes CASSSLAESSYNEQFF.

The V gene is TRBV2, the J gene TRBJ1-5; D unclear. The CDR3 covers 15 residues. CDR1 SNHLY and CDR2 FYNNEI come from the germline V gene. Trimming left V 2 bases short and J 6 bases short, with 14 bases between. This chain's CDR3 is CASSEQRERGQPQHF. The CDR3 coding sequence is TGTGCCAGCAGTGAACAAAGGGAGAGAGGTCAGCCCCAGCATTTT.

The rearrangement links TRBV6-6 to TRBJ1-6, with 7 bases that match TRBD1. Germline CDR1 and CDR2: MNHNY and SVGAGI (reference sequence). The CDR3 is made up of 14 amino acids. Trimming removed 7 bases from V and 2 bases from J; junction bases left unmatched: 2. This chain's CDR3 is CASTGTAYNSPLHF. For the CDR3, the DNA is TGTGCCAGCACCGGGACAGCCTATAATTCACCCCTCCACTTT.

The gene calls are TRBV5-1 and TRBJ2-1; a weak D match, TRBD2 (5 bases). Looked up from germline, CDR1 is SGHRS and CDR2 is YFSETQ. The CDR3 is 16 amino acids. Trimming left V 0 bases short and J 0 bases short, with 10 bases between. The CDR3 DNA reads TGCGCCAGCAGCTTGGCCGGGGAGATCTCCTACAATGAGCAGTTCTTC. Protein product: CASSLAGEISYNEQFF.

The chain is built from TRBV15 and TRBJ2-7; 8 nucleotides line up with TRBD2. Per germline, CDR1 LNHNV and CDR2 YYDKDF (reference sequence). The CDR3 is 14 residues long. V lost 6 bases and J lost 3; bases outside the gene matches: 7. The CDR3 sequence: CATSPSGYLYEQYF. Written as DNA, the CDR3 is TGTGCCACCAGTCCTAGCGGGTATCTCTACGAGCAGTACTTC.

This chain joins TRBV5-6 and TRBJ1-3; 7 bases match TRBD1. The CDR3 has 15 amino acids. V shed 0 bases and J 1 base; nucleotides not matched to a gene: 1. Looked up from germline, CDR1 is SGHDT and CDR2 is YYEEEE. The CDR3 region is CASSLDRGSGNTIYF. CDR3 bases: TGTGCCAGCAGCTTGGACAGGGGATCTGGAAACACCATATATTTT.

This sequence joins TRBV28 and TRBJ2-6, with 7 bases matching TRBD2. The CDR3 totals 18 residues. Looked up from germline, CDR1 is MDHEN and CDR2 is SYDVKM. Unmatched junction bases numbered 12, after V lost 3 bases and J lost 4 bases. The CDR3 bases are TGTGCCAGCAGTTTTTTAGGGGAACTAGCGACGGGGGCCAACGTCCTGACTTTC. Protein: CASSFLGELATGANVLTF.

This clone has a single count. The chain joins TRBV19 to TRBJ1-5; no clear D. The CDR3 runs to 14 residues. The V end lost 1 base, the J end lost 0 bases, and 4 bases lay between the germline ends. Germline V lookup: CDR1 LNHDA, CDR2 SQIVND (reference sequence). The CDR3 loop is CASSIGGSNQPQHF. The CDR3 bases are TGTGCCAGTAGTATAGGAGGTAGCAATCAGCCCCAGCATTTT.